The clone carrying this TCR beta chain was seen ten or more times. Its antigen is unidentified. Germline V gives CDR1 SQVTM, CDR2 ANQGSEA. The CDR3 consists of 16 residues. V was pared by 7 bases and J by 5 bases, with 11 bases of the junction left unmatched. This sample was included in a study of identical twins. General study results and limits: Memory repertoires showed no such pattern, whereas abundant cord blood beta clonotypes carried fewer insertions. Beta out-of-frame sequences showed weaker excess sharing between twins.

Every donor was a healthy Caucasian. Using its own MiXCR run on the 5' RACE reads, TCRdb lists one record per CDR3 protein. The sample lists a few hundred thousand distinct CDR3 sequences, roughly 8% occurring once. These same records also appear under a second study, on yellow fever vaccine responses in identical twins. According to that study: Twins' vaccine T cell response reportedly seemed partly convergent, partly personalized.

The V and J genes are TRBV29-1 and TRBJ2-5; 15 positions match TRBD2. This receptor was obtained from a young woman in good health. The material sequenced was CD8+ T cells sorted from blood. CDR3 residues: CSALGLAGGPGETQYF. CDR3 coding DNA: TGCAGCGCTCTTGGACTAGCGGGAGGGCCGGGGGAGACCCAGTACTTC.